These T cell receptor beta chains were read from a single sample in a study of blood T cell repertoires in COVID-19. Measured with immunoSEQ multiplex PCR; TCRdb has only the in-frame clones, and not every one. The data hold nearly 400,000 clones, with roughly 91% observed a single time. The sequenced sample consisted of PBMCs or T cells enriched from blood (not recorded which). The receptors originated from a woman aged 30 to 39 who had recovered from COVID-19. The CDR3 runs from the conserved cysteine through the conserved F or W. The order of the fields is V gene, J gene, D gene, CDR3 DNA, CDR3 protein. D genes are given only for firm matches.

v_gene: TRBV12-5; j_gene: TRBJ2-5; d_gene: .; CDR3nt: TGTGCTAGTGGTTTGCCGCTAACTAAGACCCAGTACTTC; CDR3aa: CASGLPLTKTQYF
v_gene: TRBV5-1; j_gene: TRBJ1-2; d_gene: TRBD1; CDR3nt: TGCGCCAGCAGCTTTAGACAGGGAGGTGGCTACACCTTC; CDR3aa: CASSFRQGGGYTF
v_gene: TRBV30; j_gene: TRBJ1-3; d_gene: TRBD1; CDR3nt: TGTGCCTGGAGTGTACAGGGGGGCCGAAACACCATATATTTT; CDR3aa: CAWSVQGGRNTIYF
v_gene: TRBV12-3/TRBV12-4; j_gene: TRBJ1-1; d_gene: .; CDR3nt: TGTGCCAGCAGTGTTACAGGGATTGAAGCTTTCTTT; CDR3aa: CASSVTGIEAFF
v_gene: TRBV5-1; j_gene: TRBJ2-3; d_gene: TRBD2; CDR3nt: TGCGCCAGCAGCCTAGCGGAATCCACAGATACGCAGTATTTT; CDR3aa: CASSLAESTDTQYF
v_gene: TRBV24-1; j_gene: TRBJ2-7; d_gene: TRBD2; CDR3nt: TGTGCCACCCAACTAGCGCAGAGTTCCTACGAGCAGTACTTC; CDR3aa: CATQLAQSSYEQYF
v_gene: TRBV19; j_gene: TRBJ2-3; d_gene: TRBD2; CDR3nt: TGTGCCAGTAGTAGATTACTAGCGGGGGCCCGAGATACGCAGTATTTT; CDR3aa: CASSRLLAGARDTQYF
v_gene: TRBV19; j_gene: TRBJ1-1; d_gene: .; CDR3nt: TGTGCCAGTAGAAGTCCAGGCGCGAACACTGAAGCTTTCTTT; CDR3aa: CASRSPGANTEAFF
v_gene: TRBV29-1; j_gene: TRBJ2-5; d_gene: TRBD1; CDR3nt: TGCAGCGTCGCCGGGACAGGGGTTGGAGAGACCCAGTACTTC; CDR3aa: CSVAGTGVGETQYF
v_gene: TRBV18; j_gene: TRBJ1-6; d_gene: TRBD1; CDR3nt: TGTGCCAGCTCACCGACAGGGGCTCAGAATTCACCCCTCCACTTT; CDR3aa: CASSPTGAQNSPLHF
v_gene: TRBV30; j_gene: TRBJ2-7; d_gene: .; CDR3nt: TGTGCCTGGACTCCCGCGGGGGCCGCCCCCTACGAGCAGTACTTC; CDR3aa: CAWTPAGAAPYEQYF
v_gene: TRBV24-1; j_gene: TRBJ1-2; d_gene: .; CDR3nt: TGTGCCACCAGTGACTACGGAGTTCGAAGCTACACCTTC; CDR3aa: CATSDYGVRSYTF